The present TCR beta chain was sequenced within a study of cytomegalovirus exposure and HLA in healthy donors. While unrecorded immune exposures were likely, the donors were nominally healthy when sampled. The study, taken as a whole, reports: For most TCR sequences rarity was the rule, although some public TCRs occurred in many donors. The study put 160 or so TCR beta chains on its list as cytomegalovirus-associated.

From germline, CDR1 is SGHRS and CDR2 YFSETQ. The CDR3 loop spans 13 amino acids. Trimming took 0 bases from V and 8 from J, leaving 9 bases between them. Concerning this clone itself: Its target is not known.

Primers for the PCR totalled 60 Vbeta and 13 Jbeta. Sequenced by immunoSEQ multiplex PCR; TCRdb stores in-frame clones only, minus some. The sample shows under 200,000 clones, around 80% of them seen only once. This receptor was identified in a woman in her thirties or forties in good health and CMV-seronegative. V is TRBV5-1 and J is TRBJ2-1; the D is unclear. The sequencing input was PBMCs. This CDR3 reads CASSLDLVDEQFF. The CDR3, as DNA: TGCGCCAGCAGCTTGGATCTAGTGGATGAGCAGTTCTTC.